Shown below are 21 T cell receptor beta chains from a single sample sequenced in a study of T-cell memory formation after mild COVID-19. From the 5' RACE reads, TCRdb called clonotypes with MiXCR, one entry per CDR3 protein. The data contain tens of thousands of distinct CDR3 sequences, more than 13% of them singletons. The sequencing sample was made of PBMCs or a T cell subset sorted from them (not recorded which). The receptors originated from a man between 18 and 35 years old who had mild COVID-19 (a few samples of this study predate the infection). Cell type and time point are not known.

The chain combines TRBV7-9 with TRBJ1-4; a possible D gene is TRBD1 (6 bases). Germline CDR1 and CDR2: SEHNR and FQNEAQ (reference sequence). The CDR3 length is 14 residues. V lost 3 bases to trimming and J lost 8 bases, with 13 bases between them. The CDR3 nucleotides are TGTGCCAGCAGCTTCGGGGGCCCTAGCGAAAAACTGTTTTTT. This codes for CASSFGGPSEKLFF.

The genes are TRBV7-9 and TRBJ2-3; tentatively, D is TRBD2 (6 bases). Between the trimmed V and J ends, which lost 5 bases and 6 bases, there was a span of 15 bases. CDR3 size: 14 residues. CDR1 SEHNR and CDR2 FQNEAQ come from the germline V gene (reference sequence). This chain's CDR3 is CASSPEAGYDTQYF. The CDR3 DNA reads TGTGCCAGCAGCCCGGAGGCGGGGTACGATACGCAGTATTTT.

This clonotype came up many times. The V call is TRBV4-3, the J call TRBJ2-5, with D perhaps matching TRBD2 (5 bases). The CDR3 has 13 residues. The V gene lost 0 bases and the J gene lost 5 bases, with 7 bases spanning the gap. The germline CDR1 and CDR2 sequences are LGHNA and YSLEER. The CDR3 DNA reads TGCGCCAGCAGCCAAGATTCGGGGGAGACCCAGTACTTC. Amino acid sequence: CASSQDSGETQYF.

J is TRBJ2-7 and V is TRBV20-1, with a weak D call TRBD1 (6 bases). The CDR3 sequence is 17 residues long. V lost 1 base, J lost 2 bases, and 21 bases lay in between. Per the germline V gene, CDR1 is DFQATT and CDR2 is SNEGSKA (reference sequence). The CDR3: CSARARGPTLEPYEQYF. CDR3 sequence (DNA): TGCAGTGCTAGAGCCAGGGGACCCACCTTGGAACCCTACGAGCAGTACTTC.

A note on this clonotype: The germline gene is not matched at one end of the junction; a read error may be the cause. V gene TRBV12-3 or TRBV12-4 combines with J gene TRBJ2-1, with 7 bases that match TRBD1. This CDR3 has 13 amino acids. In DNA form, the CDR3 reads TGTGCCAGCAGTTTAGCGGGGGACAGTAAATTGTCCTTC. Its protein is CASSLAGDSKLSF.

The rearrangement links TRBV4-3 to TRBJ1-2; the D is unclear. Trimming left V 0 bases short and J 4 bases short, with 9 bases between. Germline CDR1 is LGHNA and CDR2 is YSLEER. The CDR3 spans 14 residues. The CDR3 sequence is CASSQESGLYGYTF. Written as DNA, the CDR3 is TGCGCCAGCAGCCAAGAGAGTGGCCTCTATGGCTACACCTTC.

This clonotype was recorded at least ten times. V is TRBV27 and J is TRBJ2-2; D ambiguous. Trimming removed 3 bases from V and 3 bases from J, with 5 bases in between. Germline CDR1 and CDR2: MNHEY and SMNVEV (reference sequence). The CDR3 contains 13 residues. The chain's CDR3 is CASSLTYTGELFF. CDR3 in DNA: TGTGCCAGCAGTTTGACGTACACCGGGGAGCTGTTTTTT.

This clonotype was counted only a few times. Sequence at one end of the junction differs from germline and may be a read error. The chain couples TRBV7-9 to TRBJ1-5; D is unresolved. Germline loops: CDR1 SEHNR, CDR2 FQNEAQ (reference sequence). The CDR3 contains 12 residues. For the CDR3, the DNA is TGTGCCAGCAGCTCAGGAAGTGCGGTAATCTTTTTT. Translating it yields CASSSGSAVIFF.

This clonotype came up many times. V usage is TRBV9 and J usage is TRBJ2-5; 11 nucleotides line up with TRBD2. CDR1 SGDLS and CDR2 YYNGEE come from the germline V gene. The CDR3 loop spans 17 amino acids. V was pared by 0 bases and J by 4 bases, with 8 bases of the junction left unmatched. This CDR3 is CASSVARASGGRETQYF. The DNA of the CDR3 is TGTGCCAGCAGCGTAGCTCGGGCTAGCGGGGGGAGAGAGACCCAGTACTTC. The variable domain in full, with the rest retrieved from reference TRBV9 and TRBJ2-5, is DSGVTQTPKHLITATGQRVTLRCSPRSGDLSVYWYQQSLDQGLQFLIQYYNGEERAKGNILERFSAQQFPDLHSELNLSSLELGDSALYFCASSVARASGGRETQYFGPGTRLLVL.

In this sample, this clonotype turned up a few times. The chain carries TRBV15 and TRBJ1-5; D is unresolved. CDR1 is LNHNV and CDR2 is YYDKDF in the germline V gene (reference sequence). V dropped 2 bases and J dropped 4 bases, with 18 bases sitting between them. The CDR3 runs 17 residues. The CDR3: CATSRPGTDRRNQPQHF. The CDR3 DNA sequence: TGTGCCACCAGCAGACCTGGAACTGATCGGCGTAATCAGCCCCAGCATTTT.

In its sample, this clonotype was seen many times. The chain couples TRBV12-3 or TRBV12-4 to TRBJ1-2, with D maybe TRBD1 (5 bases). The CDR3 is made up of 14 amino acids. V lost 3 bases and J lost 4, with 12 bases in between. CDR3: CASSFRGGFYGYTF. The CDR3, as DNA: TGTGCCAGCAGTTTCCGGGGCGGCTTCTATGGCTACACCTTC.

The table lists this clonotype with a few counts. The V and J genes are TRBV9 and TRBJ2-1, with D unresolved. V dropped 0 bases and J dropped 3 bases, with 1 base sitting between them. This CDR3 has 12 amino acids. Germline V lookup: CDR1 SGDLS, CDR2 YYNGEE. For the CDR3, the DNA is TGTGCCAGCAGCGTAGGCTACAATGAGCAGTTCTTC. It specifies CASSVGYNEQFF.

This clonotype was seen at least ten times. The chain combines TRBV7-2 with TRBJ1-2; no definite D call. Germline-derived CDR1 and CDR2 are SGHTA and FQGNSA. The germline V and J ends were trimmed by 5 bases and 7 bases, with 8 bases remaining between them. The CDR3 sequence is 11 residues long. CDR3 region: CASSPPGGYTF. CDR3 nucleotide sequence: TGTGCCAGCAGCCCCCCCGGTGGCTACACCTTC.

In its sample, this clonotype was seen a few times. The chain has TRBV7-2 and TRBJ2-1; a possible D gene is TRBD1 (6 bases). This CDR3 comprises 14 residues. Germline V gene sequence: CDR1 SGHTA, CDR2 FQGNSA. The V gene lost 6 bases and the J gene lost 5 bases, with 14 bases spanning the gap. Here the CDR3 reads CASRPVGADNEQFF. The CDR3 DNA sequence: TGTGCCAGCAGGCCTGTGGGGGCTGACAATGAGCAGTTCTTC.

The rearrangement links TRBV2 to TRBJ2-5, with D unclear. The CDR3 extends over 13 amino acids. Germline assignment: CDR1 SNHLY and CDR2 FYNNEI. Trimming stripped 1 base from V and 5 bases from J, with 8 bases between. CDR3 sequence (DNA): TGTGCCAGCAGTGAAGATTTTAGGGAGACCCAGTACTTC. This gives the protein CASSEDFRETQYF.

This clonotype occurred a few times. The chain joins TRBV4-2 to TRBJ2-7; 8 positions agree with TRBD2. CDR3 length equals 17 residues. Germline V gene sequence: CDR1 LGHNA, CDR2 YNFKEQ. V lost 4 bases and J lost 0; bases outside the gene matches: 11. CDR3 sequence: CASSPGPAGAFSYEQYF. In nucleotides, the CDR3 is TGTGCCAGCAGCCCGGGGCCAGCGGGGGCCTTCTCCTACGAGCAGTACTTC.

This clonotype came up a few times. CDR3 DNA sequence: TGTGCCAGTAGTTGGCAGAGCTCCTACGAGCAGTACTTC. This translates into CASSWQSSYEQYF. The rearrangement links TRBV19 to TRBJ2-7; D gene uncertain. Germline values: CDR1 LNHDA, CDR2 SQIVND (reference sequence). The CDR3 covers 13 residues. Deletions cut 5 bases from V and 0 bases from J, with 8 bases between.

The rearrangement joins TRBV5-1 to TRBJ2-3, with a possible D match to TRBD1 (6 bases). In germline, CDR1 is SGHRS, CDR2 YFSETQ. The V gene lost 7 bases and the J gene lost 2 bases, with 14 bases spanning the gap. CDR3 length: 14 residues. CDR3 loop: CASDFQGNTDTQYF. In DNA form, the CDR3 reads TGCGCCAGCGACTTCCAGGGGAACACAGATACGCAGTATTTT.

This chain uses TRBV29-1 with TRBJ2-3; a possible D gene is TRBD2 (5 bases). Between the trimmed V and J ends, which lost 0 bases and 5 bases, there was a span of 9 bases. Germline V gene sequence: CDR1 SQVTM, CDR2 ANQGSEA. The CDR3 loop spans 13 amino acids. In nucleotides, the CDR3 is TGCAGCGTTGAAGACCTCGGAGGAGATACGCAGTATTTT. This translates into CSVEDLGGDTQYF.

In this sample, this clonotype turned up many times. The chain combines TRBV15 with TRBJ1-5; D perhaps matches TRBD1 (5 bases). The CDR3 length is 15 residues. Germline CDR1 and CDR2: LNHNV and YYDKDF (reference sequence). The germline V and J ends were trimmed by 0 bases and 4 bases, with 10 bases remaining between them. CDR3 residues: CATSRDWAGNQPQHF. The CDR3 DNA follows: TGTGCCACCAGCAGAGATTGGGCAGGGAATCAGCCCCAGCATTTT. Full variable domain (remainder filled in from reference TRBV15 and TRBJ1-5): DAMVIQNPRYQVTQFGKPVTLSCSQTLNHNVMYWYQQKSSQAPKLLFHYYDKDFNNEADTPDNFQSRRPNTSFCFLDIRSPGLGDTAMYLCATSRDWAGNQPQHFGDGTRLSIL.

This clonotype has only a few counts. The rearrangement uses TRBV29-1 and TRBJ2-2, with D possibly called TRBD1 or TRBD2 (5 bases each). The CDR3 sequence is 13 residues long. V was clipped by 6 bases and J by 5 bases, with 13 bases between them. Germline V gene sequence: CDR1 SQVTM, CDR2 ANQGSEA. The CDR3 DNA follows: TGCAGCGTCACCAAAGGGGAGACCGGGGAGCTGTTTTTT. It encodes CSVTKGETGELFF.